These 9 T cell receptor beta chains were all obtained from the same sample, sequenced in a study of blood T cell repertoires in COVID-19. The data were produced by immunoSEQ multiplex PCR, yet TCRdb's version contains in-frame clones alone and is incomplete. The table lists some 150,000 clones, approximately 80% of them singletons, with roughly 2.9% in the top ten. Sequenced input: peripheral blood. The receptors originated from a middle-aged woman with active or convalescent COVID-19.

The rearrangement links TRBV18 to TRBJ2-5; D gene uncertain. The V gene lost 3 bases and the J gene lost 1 base, with 9 bases spanning the gap. Germline values: CDR1 KGHSH, CDR2 LQKENI. This CDR3 has 14 amino acids. This CDR3 is CASSPTPIQETQYF. In DNA, the CDR3 is TGTGCCAGCTCACCTACCCCTATCCAAGAGACCCAGTACTTC. Full variable domain (rest looked up from reference TRBV18 and TRBJ2-5): NAGVMQNPRHLVRRRGQEARLRCSPMKGHSHVYWYRQLPEEGLKFMVYLQKENIIDESGMPKERFSAEFPKEGPSILRIQQVVRGDSAAYFCASSPTPIQETQYFGPGTRLLVL.

This chain joins TRBV18 and TRBJ1-6; D gene uncertain. CDR1 is KGHSH and CDR2 is LQKENI in the germline V gene. The CDR3 totals 17 residues. The germline V and J ends were trimmed by 3 bases and 0 bases, with 12 bases remaining between them. CDR3 sequence reads: CASSPGERSSYNSPLHF. The CDR3 DNA is TGTGCCAGCTCACCCGGGGAACGGAGCTCCTATAATTCACCCCTCCACTTT.

This CDR3 is CAWSVTGGRETQYF. DNA for the CDR3: TGTGCCTGGAGTGTCACAGGGGGTAGGGAGACCCAGTACTTC. This sequence joins TRBV30 and TRBJ2-5, with TRBD1 identical over 8 bases. The length of the CDR3 is 14 residues. Germline V gene data show CDR1 as GTSNPN and CDR2 as SVGIG (reference sequence). After removal of 0 bases from V and 5 bases from J, the junction contained 5 bases not matched to a gene. The full variable domain, completed using reference TRBV30 and TRBJ2-5, is SQTIHQWPATLVQPVGSPLSLECTVEGTSNPNLYWYRQAAGRGLQLLFYSVGIGQISSEVPQNLSASRPQDRQFILSSKKLLLSDSGFYLCAWSVTGGRETQYFGPGTRLLVL.

The chain is built from TRBV28 and TRBJ2-7, with D possibly TRBD2 on 5 matching bases. Germline CDR1 MDHEN, CDR2 SYDVKM. The V and J ends lost 6 bases and 5 bases respectively, with 11 bases between them. This CDR3 region has 12 residues. The DNA of the CDR3 is TGTGCCAGCAGCCTCGACGGGAACGAGCAGTACTTC. Encoded protein: CASSLDGNEQYF.

This clone appeared once. The chain carries TRBV3-1 (or the pseudogene TRBV3-2) and TRBJ1-5, with D tentatively TRBD1 (5 bases). The CDR3 runs to 13 residues. Germline V CDR1 and CDR2: LGHDT, YNNKEL (reference sequence). Trimming removed 8 bases at V and 6 bases at J, with 14 bases between. CDR3: CASARQGGQPQHF. The CDR3 coding sequence is TGTGCCAGCGCCCGGCAGGGCGGTCAGCCCCAGCATTTT.

V is TRBV18 and J is TRBJ1-4, with a tentative D call TRBD1 (6 bases). Germline V gene lookup returns CDR1 KGHSH and CDR2 LQKENI. The CDR3 has 15 residues. With 5 bases removed from V and 2 bases from J, the gap between germline ends came to 12 bases. DNA for the CDR3: TGTGCCAGCTCAGCGGACAGTTCGACTAATGAAAAACTGTTTTTT. It specifies CASSADSSTNEKLFF.

The V call is TRBV28, the J call TRBJ2-7, with D possibly being TRBD2 (6 bases). This CDR3 has 13 amino acids. Trimming took off 5 bases at V and 5 bases at J, with 13 bases between the two ends. Germline CDR1 and CDR2: MDHEN and SYDVKM. Here the CDR3 reads CASSPTSYHEQYF. The CDR3 DNA follows: TGTGCCAGCAGTCCCACTAGCTACCACGAGCAGTACTTC.

The sample holds a few counts of this clone. This chain uses TRBV27 with TRBJ1-2; D perhaps matches TRBD1 (6 bases). Germline V lookup: CDR1 MNHEY, CDR2 SMNVEV (reference sequence). CDR3 length: 16 residues. Trimming left V 2 bases short and J 4 bases short, with 17 bases between. DNA for the CDR3: TGTGCCAGCAGTTTAGGTTCGGGGGGGGCGACCTATGGCTACACCTTC. Translated, it gives CASSLGSGGATYGYTF.

The V and J genes are TRBV28 and TRBJ2-1, with D tentatively TRBD2 (6 bases). The CDR3 is made up of 16 amino acids. Germline V gene data show CDR1 as MDHEN and CDR2 as SYDVKM. V was cut by 6 bases and J by 7 bases, with 22 bases left in between. The CDR3 loop reads CASRDPPTGRGNEQFF. The CDR3 nucleotides read TGTGCCAGCAGAGACCCACCCACCGGGAGAGGGAATGAGCAGTTCTTC. Supplemented by reference TRBV28 and TRBJ2-1, the full variable domain reads DVKVTQSSRYLVKRTGEKVFLECVQDMDHENMFWYRQDPGLGLRLIYFSYDVKMKEKGDIPEGYSVSREKKERFSLILESASTNQTSMYLCASRDPPTGRGNEQFFGPGTRLTVL.